This T cell receptor beta chain was retrieved from a study of cytomegalovirus exposure and HLA in healthy donors. V was clipped by 4 bases and J by 5 bases; unmatched bases: 7. The CDR3 runs 14 residues. CDR1 is LNHDA, CDR2 SQIVND, per germline (reference sequence). This clone appeared once. Primers included in the PCR were 60 Vbeta and 13 Jbeta primers. TCRdb's copy holds only in-frame clones and misses some; the assay was immunoSEQ multiplex PCR. The sample shows some 150,000 clones, roughly 76% of them seen only once. V gene TRBV19 combines with J gene TRBJ2-7; 8 positions agree with TRBD1. Sequenced input: PBMCs. The sequence was obtained from a man in his sixties in good health and CMV-seronegative. CDR3: CASSSRDRPDEQYF. CDR3 DNA sequence: TGTGCCAGTAGTAGCCGGGACAGGCCCGACGAGCAGTACTTC. Full variable domain (rest looked up from reference TRBV19 and TRBJ2-7): DGGITQSPKYLFRKEGQNVTLSCEQNLNHDAMYWYRQDPGQGLRLIYYSQIVNDFQKGDIAEGYSVSREKKESFPLTVTSAQKNPTAFYLCASSSRDRPDEQYFGPGTRLTVT.